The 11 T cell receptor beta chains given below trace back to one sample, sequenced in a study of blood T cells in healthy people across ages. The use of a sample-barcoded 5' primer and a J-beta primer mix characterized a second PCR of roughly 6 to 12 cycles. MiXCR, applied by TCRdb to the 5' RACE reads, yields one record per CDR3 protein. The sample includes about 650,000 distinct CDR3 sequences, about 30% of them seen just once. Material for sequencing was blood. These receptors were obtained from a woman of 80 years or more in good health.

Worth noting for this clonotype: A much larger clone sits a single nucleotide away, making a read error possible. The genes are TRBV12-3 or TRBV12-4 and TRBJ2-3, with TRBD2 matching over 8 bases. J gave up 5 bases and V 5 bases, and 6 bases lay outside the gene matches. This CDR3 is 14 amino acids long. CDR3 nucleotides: TGTGCCAGCAGTGGCGGGGGGACGGAAGATACGCAGTATTTT. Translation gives CASSGGGTEDTQYF.

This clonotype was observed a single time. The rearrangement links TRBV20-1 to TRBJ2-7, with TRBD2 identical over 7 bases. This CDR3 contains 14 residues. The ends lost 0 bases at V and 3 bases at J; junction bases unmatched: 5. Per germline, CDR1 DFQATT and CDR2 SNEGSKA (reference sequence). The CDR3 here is CSARDHLADYEQYF. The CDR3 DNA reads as TGCAGTGCTAGAGATCACCTAGCGGACTACGAGCAGTACTTC.

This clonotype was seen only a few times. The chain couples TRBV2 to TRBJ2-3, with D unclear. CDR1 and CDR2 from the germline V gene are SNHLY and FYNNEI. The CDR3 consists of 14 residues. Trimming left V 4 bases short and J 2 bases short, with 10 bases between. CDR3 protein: CASSVGFSTDTQYF. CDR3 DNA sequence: TGTGCCAGCAGTGTAGGCTTTTCCACAGATACGCAGTATTTT.

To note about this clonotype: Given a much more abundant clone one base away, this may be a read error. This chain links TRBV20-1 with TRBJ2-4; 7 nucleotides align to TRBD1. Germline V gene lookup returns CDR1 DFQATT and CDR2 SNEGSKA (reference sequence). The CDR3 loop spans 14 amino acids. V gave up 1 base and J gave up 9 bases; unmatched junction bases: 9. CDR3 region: CSARAMTGWGIQYF. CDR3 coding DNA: TGCAGTGCTAGAGCTATGACAGGGTGGGGCATTCAGTACTTC.

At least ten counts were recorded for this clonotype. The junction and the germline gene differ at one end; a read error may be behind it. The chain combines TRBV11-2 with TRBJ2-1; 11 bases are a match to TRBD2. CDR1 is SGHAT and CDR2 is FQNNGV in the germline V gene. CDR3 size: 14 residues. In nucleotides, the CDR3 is TGTGCCAGCAGCCCGAAACTAGCGGGGGTTGGAATGGTCTTC. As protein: CASSPKLAGVGMVF.

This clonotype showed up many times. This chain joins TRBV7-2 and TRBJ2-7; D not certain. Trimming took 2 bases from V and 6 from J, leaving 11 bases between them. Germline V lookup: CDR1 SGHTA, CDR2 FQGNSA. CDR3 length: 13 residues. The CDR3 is CASSLQGPGEQYF. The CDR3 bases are TGTGCCAGCAGCTTACAAGGCCCTGGCGAGCAGTACTTC.

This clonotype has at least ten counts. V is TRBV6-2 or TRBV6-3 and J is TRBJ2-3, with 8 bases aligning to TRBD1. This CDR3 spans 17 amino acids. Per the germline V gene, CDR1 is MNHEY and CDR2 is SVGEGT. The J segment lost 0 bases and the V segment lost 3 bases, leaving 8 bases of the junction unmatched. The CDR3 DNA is TGTGCCAGCAGTTATGGGACAGGCGCCCTGAGCACAGATACGCAGTATTTT. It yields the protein CASSYGTGALSTDTQYF.

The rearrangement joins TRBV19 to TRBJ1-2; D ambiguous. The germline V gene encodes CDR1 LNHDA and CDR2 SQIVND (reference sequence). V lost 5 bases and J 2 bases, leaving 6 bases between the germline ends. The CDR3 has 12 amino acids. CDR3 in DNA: TGTGCCAGTAGTCTGAGAAACTATGGCTACACCTTC. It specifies CASSLRNYGYTF.

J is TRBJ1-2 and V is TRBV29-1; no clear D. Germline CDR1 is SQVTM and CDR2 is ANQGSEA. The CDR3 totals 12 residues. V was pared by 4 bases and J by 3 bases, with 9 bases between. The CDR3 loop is CSVVGQDYGYTF. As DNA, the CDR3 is TGCAGCGTTGTTGGGCAAGACTATGGCTACACCTTC.

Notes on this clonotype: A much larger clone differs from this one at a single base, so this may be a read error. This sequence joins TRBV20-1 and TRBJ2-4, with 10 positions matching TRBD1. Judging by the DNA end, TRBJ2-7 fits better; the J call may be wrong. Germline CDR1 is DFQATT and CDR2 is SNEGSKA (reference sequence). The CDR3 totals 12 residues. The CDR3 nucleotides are TGCAGTTGTTCCGGGACAGGGGACGAGCAGTACTTC. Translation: CSCSGTGDEQYF.

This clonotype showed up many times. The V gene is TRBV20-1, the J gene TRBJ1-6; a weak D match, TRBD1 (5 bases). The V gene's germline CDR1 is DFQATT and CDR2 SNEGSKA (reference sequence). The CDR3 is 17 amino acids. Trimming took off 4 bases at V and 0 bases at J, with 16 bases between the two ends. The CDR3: CSATSRDSNSYNSPLHF. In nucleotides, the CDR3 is TGCAGTGCTACTTCCCGGGACTCCAACTCCTATAATTCACCCCTCCACTTT.